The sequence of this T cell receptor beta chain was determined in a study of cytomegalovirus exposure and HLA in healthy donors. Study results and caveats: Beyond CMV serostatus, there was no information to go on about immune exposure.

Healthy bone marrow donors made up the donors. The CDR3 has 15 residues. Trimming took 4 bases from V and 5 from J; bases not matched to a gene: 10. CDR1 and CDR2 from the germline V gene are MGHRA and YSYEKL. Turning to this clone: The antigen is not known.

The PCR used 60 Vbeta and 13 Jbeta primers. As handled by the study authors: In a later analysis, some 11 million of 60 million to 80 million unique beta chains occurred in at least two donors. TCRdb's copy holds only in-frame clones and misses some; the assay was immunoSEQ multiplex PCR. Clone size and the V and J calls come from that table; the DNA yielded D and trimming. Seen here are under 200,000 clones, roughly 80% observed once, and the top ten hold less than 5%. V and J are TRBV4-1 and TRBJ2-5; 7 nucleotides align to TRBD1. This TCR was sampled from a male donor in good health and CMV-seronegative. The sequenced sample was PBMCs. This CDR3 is CASSRQEGARETQYF. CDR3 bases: TGCGCCAGCAGCCGTCAAGAGGGGGCCCGGGAGACCCAGTACTTC.